The 32 T cell receptor beta chains presented below share a single source sample, sequenced in a study of CD8 T cells in ankylosing spondylitis. In TCRdb, the 5' RACE reads were re-called with MiXCR into one record per CDR3 protein. Of some 270,000 distinct CDR3 sequences listed, more than 15% are singletons. The specimen sequenced was blood, either unsorted or a sorted T cell fraction (not recorded which). These receptors originate from a male donor with ankylosing spondylitis or in good health (not recorded which).

This clonotype was picked up many times. This chain joins TRBV4-2 and TRBJ2-1, with no clear D. This CDR3 comprises 14 residues. Germline CDR1 LGHNA, CDR2 YNFKEQ. The V end was cut by 0 bases, the J end by 4 bases, with 7 bases between. The CDR3 region has the DNA TGTGCCAGCAGCCAAGAGACCAATTACAATGAGCAGTTCTTC. Its protein is CASSQETNYNEQFF.

The chain is built from TRBV27 and TRBJ2-3; D is perhaps TRBD1 (5 bases). The CDR3 runs 13 residues. V lost 4 bases and J lost 4, with 9 bases in between. The germline V gene encodes CDR1 MNHEY and CDR2 SMNVEV (reference sequence). For the CDR3, the DNA is TGTGCCAGCAGTTCAGGGAAGCCAGATACGCAGTATTTT. Encoded protein: CASSSGKPDTQYF.

The chain carries TRBV20-1 and TRBJ2-1, with no clear D. Deletions cut 2 bases from V and 0 bases from J, with 14 bases between. The CDR3 contains 16 residues. Germline lookup yields CDR1 DFQATT and CDR2 SNEGSKA (reference sequence). In DNA, the CDR3 is TGCAGTGCTAGATCCCTCCCGGGCCTCTCCTACAATGAGCAGTTCTTC. Translation gives CSARSLPGLSYNEQFF.

This clonotype was counted between two and nine times. The chain employs TRBV4-1 and TRBJ2-7; D call uncertain. The CDR3 sequence is 13 residues long. V was cut by 1 base and J by 3 bases, with 7 bases left in between. Germline V gene data show CDR1 as MGHRA and CDR2 as YSYEKL. The CDR3 loop reads CASSQAPVYEQYF. The CDR3 DNA follows: TGCGCCAGCAGCCAAGCTCCGGTCTACGAGCAGTACTTC.

The V and J genes are TRBV12-3 or TRBV12-4 and TRBJ1-1; D ambiguous. The CDR3 loop spans 13 amino acids. Trimming stripped 6 bases from V and 1 base from J, with 9 bases between. The CDR3 loop is CASSHHQNTEAFF. CDR3 nucleotides: TGTGCCAGCAGCCATCACCAGAACACTGAAGCTTTCTTT.

The chain combines TRBV25-1 with TRBJ1-5; D might be TRBD1 (5 bases). This CDR3 is 16 amino acids long. Looked up from germline, CDR1 is MGHDK and CDR2 is SYGVNS. Trimming left V 3 bases short and J 4 bases short, with 16 bases between. In DNA, the CDR3 is TGTGCCAGCAGTGACGCCAGGGTTGTGGGAAATCAGCCCCAGCATTTT. Translating gives CASSDARVVGNQPQHF.

The chain joins TRBV7-2 to TRBJ2-7; D tentatively reads TRBD1 or TRBD2 (5 bases each). Trimming took off 3 bases at V and 5 bases at J, with 17 bases between the two ends. CDR1 and CDR2 from the germline V gene are SGHTA and FQGNSA. This CDR3 has 15 amino acids. As DNA, the CDR3 is TGTGCCAGCAGCTTCTCTTCCCAGGGACGGAACGAGCAGTACTTC. As protein: CASSFSSQGRNEQYF.

CDR3 protein: CASSQEGLAAGNEQFF. In nucleotides, the CDR3 is TGTGCCAGCAGCCAAGAAGGGCTAGCGGCCGGGAATGAGCAGTTCTTC. The gene calls are TRBV3-1 and TRBJ2-1; 7 nucleotides line up with TRBD2. In germline, CDR1 is LGHDT, CDR2 YNNKEL (reference sequence). The ends lost 0 bases at V and 7 bases at J; junction bases unmatched: 9. The length of the CDR3 is 16 residues.

This clonotype was counted a few times. In DNA form, the CDR3 reads TGTGCCAGCAGCTCGAGGGGGACAGATACGCAGTATTTT. It encodes CASSSRGTDTQYF. This chain joins TRBV7-9 and TRBJ2-3; a possible D gene is TRBD1 (6 bases). This CDR3 has 13 residues. Trimming pared 4 bases from V and 3 bases from J, leaving 8 bases between. CDR1 and CDR2 (germline): SEHNR, FQNEAQ (reference sequence). Full variable domain (missing parts from reference TRBV7-9 and TRBJ2-3): DTGVSQNPRHKITKRGQNVTFRCDPISEHNRLYWYRQTLGQGPEFLTYFQNEAQLEKSRLLSDRFSAERPKGSFSTLEIQRTEQGDSAMYLCASSSRGTDTQYFGPGTRLTVL.

This chain joins TRBV7-3 and TRBJ2-7, with 10 bases matching TRBD2. V gave up 6 bases and J gave up 0 bases; unmatched junction bases: 2. The CDR3 length is 14 residues. Germline-derived CDR1 and CDR2 are SGHTA and FQGTGA. Written as DNA, the CDR3 is TGTGCCAGCAGTATAGCGGGAGGCTCCTACGAGCAGTACTTC. It encodes CASSIAGGSYEQYF.

The chain uses TRBV4-1 and TRBJ2-1; unclear D gene. This CDR3 has 16 amino acids. Deletions cut 4 bases from V and 0 bases from J, with 13 bases between. CDR1 and CDR2 (germline): MGHRA, YSYEKL. The CDR3 DNA is TGCGCCAGCAGCCGAAGGTGGTTTAGCTCCTACAATGAGCAGTTCTTC. Translating it yields CASSRRWFSSYNEQFF.

This clonotype was counted a single time. V usage is TRBV27 and J usage is TRBJ2-2; 9 nucleotides agree with TRBD2. Germline-derived CDR1 and CDR2 are MNHEY and SMNVEV (reference sequence). V lost 11 bases to trimming and J lost 4 bases; unmatched junction nucleotides: 8. The CDR3 length is 14 residues. The CDR3 sequence is CAAKSSGATGELFF. The CDR3 DNA reads as TGTGCCGCAAAATCTAGCGGGGCCACCGGGGAGCTGTTTTTT.

In this sample, this clonotype turned up a few times. The J gene is TRBJ1-4, the V gene TRBV4-3; D unresolved. V was cut by 0 bases and J by 8 bases, with 4 bases left in between. The CDR3 sequence is 12 residues long. Germline-derived CDR1 and CDR2 are LGHNA and YSLEER. For the CDR3, the DNA is TGCGCCAGCAGCCAAGATTACGAAAAACTGTTTTTT. Translation: CASSQDYEKLFF.

This chain links TRBV10-3 with TRBJ2-1; 11 nucleotides match TRBD2. V shed 8 bases and J 3 bases; nucleotides not matched to a gene: 6. The V gene's germline CDR1 is ENHRY and CDR2 SYGVKD. This CDR3 comprises 15 residues. The CDR3 DNA follows: TGTGCCATCGGGCCGGGGACTAGCGGCTACAATGAGCAGTTCTTC. Translation: CAIGPGTSGYNEQFF.

This chain uses TRBV10-2 with TRBJ2-1, with TRBD2 matching over 14 bases. CDR3 size: 18 residues. Germline V gene sequence: CDR1 WSHSY, CDR2 SAAADI. The V and J ends lost 6 bases and 0 bases, in that order; junction bases with no gene match: 7. The CDR3 nucleotides are TGCGCCAGCAGGGGACTAGCGGGAGATAGGAGCTCCTACAATGAGCAGTTCTTC. Its protein is CASRGLAGDRSSYNEQFF.

This chain connects TRBV24-1 to TRBJ2-7, with D hard to call. Germline CDR1 KGHDR, CDR2 SFDVKD. V was trimmed by 0 bases and J by 4 bases, leaving 6 bases between them. The CDR3 loop spans 13 amino acids. CDR3 bases: TGTGCCACCAGTGATTTGGCAGGATACGAGCAGTACTTC. Translation gives CATSDLAGYEQYF.

The sample holds a few counts of this clonotype. CDR3 DNA: TGTGCCAGCAGCCAAGAGCGGGGCAGCTCCTACGAGCAGTACTTC. Protein: CASSQERGSSYEQYF. The V call is TRBV4-2, the J call TRBJ2-7, with a possible D match to TRBD2 (6 bases). The V end lost 0 bases, the J end lost 0 bases, and 9 bases lay between the germline ends. This CDR3 is built from 15 residues. CDR1 LGHNA and CDR2 YNFKEQ come from the germline V gene.

This clonotype was counted only a few times. V usage is TRBV20-1 and J usage is TRBJ1-4; D is ambiguous. Trimming stripped 3 bases from V and 0 bases from J, with 11 bases between. The germline CDR1 and CDR2 sequences are DFQATT and SNEGSKA (reference sequence). CDR3 length: 15 residues. In DNA form, the CDR3 reads TGCAGTGCTAGTACGTTTTCCGCAACTAATGAAAAACTGTTTTTT. Amino acid sequence: CSASTFSATNEKLFF.

This clonotype was seen ten or more times. V is TRBV12-3 or TRBV12-4 and J is TRBJ2-7; TRBD2 matches 9 bases. The CDR3 runs to 14 residues. V gave up 6 bases and J gave up 6 bases; unmatched junction bases: 9. The CDR3 bases are TGTGCCAGCAGCCTACCGGGACTAGCTGCCGAGCAGTACTTC. Translation: CASSLPGLAAEQYF.

This clonotype was recorded many times. This chain uses TRBV27 with TRBJ2-7, with D possibly being TRBD1 (6 bases). This CDR3 comprises 13 residues. Trimming pared 3 bases from V and 5 bases from J, leaving 11 bases between. CDR1 and CDR2 from the germline V gene are MNHEY and SMNVEV (reference sequence). The CDR3: CASSFQGLNEQYF. In DNA form, the CDR3 reads TGTGCCAGCAGTTTTCAGGGGTTGAACGAGCAGTACTTC.

This clonotype was observed a few times. The chain joins TRBV27 to TRBJ2-1, with D possibly being TRBD2 (6 bases). CDR3 length: 15 amino acids. CDR1 MNHEY and CDR2 SMNVEV come from the germline V gene (reference sequence). V lost 7 bases and J lost 0, with 13 bases in between. The CDR3 nucleotides read TGTGCCAGCACCACGGGACTTCGCTCCTACAATGAGCAGTTCTTC. This codes for CASTTGLRSYNEQFF.

There are a few counts of this clonotype. The chain links TRBV7-6 to TRBJ2-1; D is uncertain. This CDR3 is 17 amino acids long. The germline CDR1 and CDR2 sequences are SGHVS and FNYEAQ. V was shortened by 5 bases and J by 0 bases, with 17 bases between the two germline ends. CDR3 loop: CASSDPRDPGSYNEQFF. The CDR3, as DNA: TGTGCCAGCAGCGACCCTAGGGATCCGGGCTCCTACAATGAGCAGTTCTTC.

This clonotype was seen just once. The V and J genes are TRBV5-5 and TRBJ2-1, with unresolved D. Deletions cut 1 base from V and 7 bases from J, with 9 bases between. Looked up from germline, CDR1 is SGHKS and CDR2 is YYEKEE (reference sequence). The CDR3 is made up of 13 amino acids. The CDR3 protein is CASSLTVRNEQFF. DNA for the CDR3: TGTGCCAGCAGCTTGACCGTGCGTAATGAGCAGTTCTTC.

There are a few counts of this clonotype. V usage is TRBV2 and J usage is TRBJ2-7; 9 positions agree with TRBD2. The length of the CDR3 is 15 residues. J lost 6 bases, V lost 5 bases, and 11 bases had no gene match. Germline CDR1 reads SNHLY; CDR2 reads FYNNEI. The CDR3 protein is CASSSSSGSLSEQYF. The CDR3 bases are TGTGCCAGCAGTTCCAGTAGCGGGAGTTTGTCCGAGCAGTACTTC.

In its sample, this clonotype was seen a few times. This chain links TRBV12-3 or TRBV12-4 with TRBJ2-7; unclear D gene. This CDR3 spans 13 amino acids. V lost 6 bases and J 3 bases, leaving 12 bases between the germline ends. The CDR3 coding sequence is TGTGCCAGCAGCCTTGCGACCGGCTACGAGCAGTACTTC. This codes for CASSLATGYEQYF.

The chain uses TRBV10-3 and TRBJ2-3, with D tentatively TRBD1 or TRBD2 (5 bases each). The CDR3 has 14 residues. With 11 bases removed from V and 4 bases from J, the gap between germline ends came to 19 bases. Looked up from germline, CDR1 is ENHRY and CDR2 is SYGVKD. The DNA for the CDR3 is TGTGCCTCAAATGGGGGTCGGATGGCAGATACGCAGTATTTT. Its translation: CASNGGRMADTQYF.

J is TRBJ2-2 and V is TRBV2; perhaps TRBD2 as D (5 bases). Trimming left V 1 base short and J 6 bases short, with 9 bases between. CDR1 and CDR2 from the germline V gene are SNHLY and FYNNEI. The CDR3 loop spans 14 amino acids. CDR3 coding DNA: TGTGCCAGCAGTGAAGACCCGGGATCCGGGGAGCTGTTTTTT. Encoded protein: CASSEDPGSGELFF.

This clonotype showed up just a few times. The V gene is TRBV4-1, the J gene TRBJ2-3; 11 bases are shared with TRBD2. Germline CDR1 is MGHRA and CDR2 is YSYEKL. Trimming took 1 base from V and 3 from J; bases not matched to a gene: 3. The CDR3 runs to 16 residues. CDR3 nucleotides: TGCGCCAGCAGCCAAGGACTAGCGGGGCCAACAGATACGCAGTATTTT. This codes for CASSQGLAGPTDTQYF.

Only a few counts were recorded for this clonotype. J is TRBJ2-3 and V is TRBV28; 10 nucleotides match TRBD1. The V segment lost 5 bases and the J segment 3 bases; nucleotides outside the gene matches: 2. The CDR3 loop spans 14 amino acids. Germline lookup yields CDR1 MDHEN and CDR2 SYDVKM. The CDR3: CASSDRGRTDTQYF. The CDR3, as DNA: TGTGCCAGCAGTGACAGGGGGCGGACAGATACGCAGTATTTT. The full variable domain, completed using reference TRBV28 and TRBJ2-3, is DVKVTQSSRYLVKRTGEKVFLECVQDMDHENMFWYRQDPGLGLRLIYFSYDVKMKEKGDIPEGYSVSREKKERFSLILESASTNQTSMYLCASSDRGRTDTQYFGPGTRLTVL.

At least ten counts were recorded for this clonotype. The chain recombines TRBV10-3 with TRBJ2-1; 10 bases line up with TRBD2. Germline V CDR1 and CDR2: ENHRY, SYGVKD. J lost 9 bases, V lost 2 bases, and 13 bases had no gene match. This CDR3 contains 17 residues. CDR3 sequence: CAISEEVSLAGEGEQFF. CDR3 bases: TGTGCCATCAGTGAGGAGGTTTCGCTAGCGGGAGAGGGTGAGCAGTTCTTC.

This clonotype was observed a handful of times. CDR3 protein: CASSQTGTSGRPSNEQFF. In DNA, the CDR3 is TGTGCCAGTAGCCAGACCGGGACTAGCGGGAGGCCGTCCAATGAGCAGTTCTTC. The V gene is TRBV19, the J gene TRBJ2-1; 15 positions agree with TRBD2. The J segment lost 6 bases and the V segment lost 6 bases, leaving 12 bases of the junction unmatched. In germline, CDR1 is LNHDA, CDR2 SQIVND (reference sequence). The CDR3 spans 18 residues.

The V and J genes are TRBV20-1 and TRBJ1-1, with D perhaps matching TRBD1 (5 bases). The CDR3 consists of 13 residues. CDR1 is DFQATT, CDR2 SNEGSKA, per germline (reference sequence). V lost 6 bases to trimming and J lost 1 base, with 12 bases between them. CDR3 sequence (DNA): TGCAGTGCGTGGGACTGGGGGAACACTGAAGCTTTCTTT. It is translated as CSAWDWGNTEAFF.